A selection of T cell receptor beta chains follows, all from one sample in a study of OX40 agonist ivuxolimab in advanced cancers. The protocol was immunoSEQ multiplex PCR, while the TCRdb copy is restricted to in-frame clones and leaves out a portion. Seen here are 40,000 to 55,000 clones, 75% to 85% observed once, and the top ten hold about 10%. Sequences were derived from CD4+ or CD8+ T cells sorted from blood, sampled in a trial of the OX40 agonist ivuxolimab. The source is an adult with an advanced solid tumor such as melanoma, head and neck, liver or kidney cancer. CDR3s include the opening cysteine and the closing phenylalanine or tryptophan.

CDR3aa: CASSLGHGANTEAFF
v_gene: TRBV5-1

CDR3aa: CASSQINQWQNTEAFF
v_gene: TRBV4-1

CDR3aa: CASSLRGANTEAFF
v_gene: TRBV7-2

CDR3aa: CASSQKGQTNSNQPQHF
v_gene: TRBV4-1

CDR3aa: CSVDGQGAGYGYTF
v_gene: TRBV29-1

CDR3aa: CASSRGAGGSKVQFF
v_gene: TRBV2

CDR3aa: CASQPTGYTEAFF
v_gene: TRBV28

CDR3aa: CASSWGSSYEQYF
v_gene: TRBV18

CDR3aa: CSVTGVRAGELFF
v_gene: TRBV29-1

CDR3aa: CASSLAGGSYEQYF
v_gene: TRBV28

CDR3aa: CASSLQSGVSYNEQFF
v_gene: TRBV9

CDR3aa: CASSSPGSGSYEQYF
v_gene: TRBV6-6

CDR3aa: CASSSDSLRGKTQYF
v_gene: TRBV6-1

CDR3aa: CASSPLFDNEQFF
v_gene: TRBV19

CDR3aa: CASSLAGLLHEQFF
v_gene: TRBV6-6

CDR3aa: CASRLADGRIGEQYF
v_gene: TRBV12-2

CDR3aa: CASGTGVGEQYF
v_gene: TRBV9

CDR3aa: CASSQDIAGPGLFF
v_gene: TRBV4-2

CDR3aa: CASSRTGVGNTIYF
v_gene: TRBV6-5

CDR3aa: CASSGNNQPQHF
v_gene: TRBV11-2

CDR3aa: CASSIGVGLNTDTQYF
v_gene: TRBV19

CDR3aa: CASSLGGVGGQPQHF
v_gene: TRBV5-4

CDR3aa: CASSRELLPAYEQYF
v_gene: TRBV6-8

CDR3aa: CASSRVQGINEKLFF
v_gene: TRBV4-1

CDR3aa: CASSPWFRQSNTEAFF
v_gene: TRBV7-2

CDR3aa: CASSGILGNEQFF
v_gene: TRBV6-1

CDR3aa: CASRDGTQNTGELFF
v_gene: TRBV6-5

CDR3aa: CASSPQQGVYEQYF
v_gene: TRBV18

CDR3aa: CAYRLQGPAAQYF
v_gene: TRBV30

CDR3aa: CAISLSGGNEQFF
v_gene: TRBV10-3

CDR3aa: CSVGLGTGTYEQYF
v_gene: TRBV29-1

CDR3aa: CASSLTKNTEAFF
v_gene: TRBV7-3

CDR3aa: CASSRQGNQPQHF
v_gene: TRBV2

CDR3aa: CASSQEGAGVLHEQYF
v_gene: TRBV4-1

CDR3aa: CASSLGTSDYEQYF
v_gene: TRBV6-6